The rows below give T cell receptor beta chains drawn from one sample of a study of OX40 agonist ivuxolimab in advanced cancers. Sequencing used immunoSEQ multiplex PCR; TCRdb keeps in-frame clones, though not all of them. The table records tens of thousands of clones, around 90% of them present only once. The sequenced sample was CD4+ or CD8+ T cells sorted from blood, obtained in a trial of the OX40 agonist ivuxolimab. Receptor source: an adult with an advanced solid tumor such as melanoma, head and neck, liver or kidney cancer. The CDR3 runs from the conserved cysteine through the conserved F or W. Each record gives: J gene, V gene, D gene, clone size, CDR3 DNA, CDR3 protein. D genes are given only for firm matches. Clone sizes are given selectively: once, few, many, or a class where the clone is expanded.

J gene: TRBJ1-2; V gene: TRBV7-2; D gene: -; clone size: -; CDR3 DNA: TGTGCCAGCAGCTCGACCATGGGGTCATATGGCACCTTC; CDR3 protein: CASSSTMGSYGTF
J gene: TRBJ2-2; V gene: TRBV10-2; D gene: -; clone size: -; CDR3 DNA: TGCGCCAGCAGTGTCGGGATAACCGGGGAGCTGTTTTTT; CDR3 protein: CASSVGITGELFF
J gene: TRBJ2-7; V gene: TRBV5-1; D gene: -; clone size: -; CDR3 DNA: TGCGCCAGCAGCTTGAACTACGAGCAGTACTTC; CDR3 protein: CASSLNYEQYF
J gene: TRBJ2-5; V gene: TRBV4-3; D gene: -; clone size: -; CDR3 DNA: TGCGCCAGCAGTTTCGGGGGAGGAGAGACCCAGTACTTC; CDR3 protein: CASSFGGGETQYF
J gene: TRBJ1-1; V gene: TRBV10-3; D gene: TRBD1; clone size: -; CDR3 DNA: TGTGCCTTCAAAACCGTACAGGGGGCGAGAGCTTTCTTT; CDR3 protein: CAFKTVQGARAFF
J gene: TRBJ2-2; V gene: TRBV7-2; D gene: -; clone size: -; CDR3 DNA: TGTGCCAGCAGCTTAGATGGAGGGTCGGCGAACACCGGGGAGCTGTTTTTT; CDR3 protein: CASSLDGGSANTGELFF
J gene: TRBJ2-3; V gene: TRBV7-6; D gene: TRBD2; clone size: -; CDR3 DNA: TGTGCCAGCAGCCCCAGACTAGCGGGAGGGGTAGATACGCAGTATTTT; CDR3 protein: CASSPRLAGGVDTQYF
J gene: TRBJ2-2; V gene: TRBV27; D gene: TRBD2; clone size: -; CDR3 DNA: TGTGCCAGCAGGGAAGCGGGAGGAACGAACACCGGGGAGCTGTTTTTT; CDR3 protein: CASREAGGTNTGELFF
J gene: TRBJ1-6; V gene: TRBV5-4; D gene: TRBD1; clone size: -; CDR3 DNA: TGTGCCAGCAGCTGGGGACCGGGACAGGGGATCGGGACCCTCCACTTT; CDR3 protein: CASSWGPGQGIGTLHF
J gene: TRBJ2-2; V gene: TRBV7-2; D gene: -; clone size: -; CDR3 DNA: TGTGCCAGCAGCTTCTCTAGGGATGGCGGGGAGCTGTTTTTT; CDR3 protein: CASSFSRDGGELFF
J gene: TRBJ2-4; V gene: TRBV7-9; D gene: -; clone size: -; CDR3 DNA: TGTGCCAGCAGCTTTGGGGATTTAGCCAAAAACATTCAGTACTTC; CDR3 protein: CASSFGDLAKNIQYF
J gene: TRBJ2-7; V gene: TRBV21-1; D gene: -; clone size: -; CDR3 DNA: TGTGCCAGCAGCAAAACCGATAAAATCGACCCGGGCCCTAGCAGGAGCGAGCAGTACTTC; CDR3 protein: CASSKTDKIDPGPSRSEQYF
J gene: TRBJ2-5; V gene: TRBV5-1; D gene: TRBD2; clone size: once; CDR3 DNA: TGCGCCAGCAGCATAGCGGGAGATGCAGAGACCCAGTACTTC; CDR3 protein: CASSIAGDAETQYF
J gene: TRBJ2-1; V gene: TRBV28; D gene: TRBD2; clone size: -; CDR3 DNA: TGTGCCAGCAGTTCCCACGGCGGGAGCTCCTACAATGAGCAGTTCTTC; CDR3 protein: CASSSHGGSSYNEQFF
J gene: TRBJ2-3; V gene: TRBV7-9; D gene: -; clone size: -; CDR3 DNA: TGTGCCAGCAGCTTTAACACAGATACGCAGTATTTT; CDR3 protein: CASSFNTDTQYF
J gene: TRBJ2-5; V gene: TRBV5-1; D gene: TRBD2; clone size: -; CDR3 DNA: TGCGCCAGCAGCCTGGCCGGGACTAGCGGACAAGAGACCCAGTACTTC; CDR3 protein: CASSLAGTSGQETQYF
J gene: TRBJ2-2; V gene: TRBV12-5; D gene: TRBD1; clone size: -; CDR3 DNA: TGTGCTAGTGGTTCGACACTCCGGGACAGGACGAACACCGGGGAGCTGTTTTTT; CDR3 protein: CASGSTLRDRTNTGELFF
J gene: TRBJ2-1; V gene: TRBV11-2; D gene: TRBD1; clone size: -; CDR3 DNA: TGTGCCAGCAGCCCTACCCCCAGGGGGAGATACAATGAGCAGTTCTTC; CDR3 protein: CASSPTPRGRYNEQFF
J gene: TRBJ2-6; V gene: TRBV18; D gene: -; clone size: -; CDR3 DNA: TGTGCCAGCTCACTTTCTCACTCTGGGGCCAACGTCCTGACTTTC; CDR3 protein: CASSLSHSGANVLTF
J gene: TRBJ2-5; V gene: TRBV6-5; D gene: TRBD1; clone size: -; CDR3 DNA: TGTGCCAGCAGTCCGCGGACAGGGGGTGGCGAGACCCAGTACTTC; CDR3 protein: CASSPRTGGGETQYF
J gene: TRBJ2-3; V gene: TRBV4-3; D gene: TRBD2; clone size: -; CDR3 DNA: TGCGCCAGCAGCGGACTAGCGGGACTTGGAGATACGCAGTATTTT; CDR3 protein: CASSGLAGLGDTQYF
J gene: TRBJ2-4; V gene: TRBV29-1; D gene: -; clone size: -; CDR3 DNA: TGCAGCGTTGAAGAGCAGGGGCTAGCCAAAAACATTCAGTACTTC; CDR3 protein: CSVEEQGLAKNIQYF
J gene: TRBJ1-3; V gene: TRBV9; D gene: -; clone size: -; CDR3 DNA: TGTGCCAGCAGCACAAGGCGTTCCTTCTCTGGAAACACCATATATTTT; CDR3 protein: CASSTRRSFSGNTIYF